Presented here are 8 T cell receptor beta chains from one specimen sequenced in a study of shared clonotypes between healthy human individuals. Naive-designated CD8 cells lacked CD45RO, were positively enriched for CCR7, and omitted terminally differentiated effector memory CD45RA+ cells. Profiling relied on immunoSEQ multiplex PCR, and the TCRdb table lists in-frame clones only, not all of them. The sample carries around 600,000 clones, roughly 96% recorded once. Input material: naive CD8+ T cells sorted from blood. The receptors originated from a woman aged 25 to 39 in good health.

This chain uses TRBV4-1 with TRBJ2-7; 10 nucleotides match TRBD1. CDR1 is MGHRA and CDR2 is YSYEKL in the germline V gene. The CDR3 has 13 residues. The V and J ends lost 5 bases and 7 bases, in that order; junction bases with no gene match: 5. For the CDR3, the DNA is TGCGCCAGCAGCTCGACAGGGGGCCATGAGCAGTACTTC. Amino acids: CASSSTGGHEQYF.

The chain combines TRBV7-8 with TRBJ1-2; 10 bases fit TRBD1. Germline V gene lookup returns CDR1 SGHVS and CDR2 FQNEAQ. This CDR3 is 15 amino acids long. Trimming cost V 5 bases and J 4 bases; bases outside gene matches: 7. The CDR3 bases are TGTGCCAGCAGCCAGGGACAGGGGATAGCCTATGGCTACACCTTC. Translating it yields CASSQGQGIAYGYTF.

The rearrangement links TRBV27 to TRBJ2-7; 8 bases match TRBD2. Trimming cost V 2 bases and J 3 bases; bases outside gene matches: 6. The germline V gene encodes CDR1 MNHEY and CDR2 SMNVEV (reference sequence). CDR3 length: 15 amino acids. The CDR3 DNA reads TGTGCCAGCAGTTTAAAAGCGGGAGAACTCTACGAGCAGTACTTC. Protein: CASSLKAGELYEQYF.

The V and J genes are TRBV25-1 and TRBJ1-6, with D tentatively TRBD1 (5 bases). Germline values: CDR1 MGHDK, CDR2 SYGVNS. V lost 4 bases to trimming and J lost 3 bases, with 10 bases between them. This CDR3 region has 15 residues. The CDR3 DNA is TGTGCCAGCAGTGCCGGGGCCAACTATAATTCACCCCTCCACTTT. Translated: CASSAGANYNSPLHF. Filled out from reference TRBV25-1 and TRBJ1-6, the complete variable domain reads EADIYQTPRYLVIGTGKKITLECSQTMGHDKMYWYQQDPGMELHLIHYSYGVNSTEKGDLSSESTVSRIRTEHFPLTLESARPSHTSQYLCASSAGANYNSPLHFGNGTRLTVT.

About this clone: Other DNA sequences in the same sample also yield this CDR3. V gene TRBV28 combines with J gene TRBJ1-3; 7 positions agree with TRBD1. Germline V gene data show CDR1 as MDHEN and CDR2 as SYDVKM. The J segment lost 0 bases and the V segment lost 6 bases, leaving 5 bases of the junction unmatched. This CDR3 region has 15 residues. The CDR3 bases are TGTGCCAGCAGAGAGACAGGGAGCTCTGGAAACACCATATATTTT. This encodes CASRETGSSGNTIYF.

J is TRBJ1-1 and V is TRBV30, with D tentatively TRBD1 (5 bases). The CDR3 sequence is 13 residues long. V lost 0 bases, J lost 6 bases, and 11 bases lay in between. Germline CDR1 is GTSNPN and CDR2 is SVGIG (reference sequence). The CDR3 reads CAWSVQEGAEAFF. The CDR3 DNA reads as TGTGCCTGGAGTGTACAGGAGGGAGCTGAAGCTTTCTTT. The complete variable domain, with remaining parts taken from reference TRBV30 and TRBJ1-1, reads SQTIHQWPATLVQPVGSPLSLECTVEGTSNPNLYWYRQAAGRGLQLLFYSVGIGQISSEVPQNLSASRPQDRQFILSSKKLLLSDSGFYLCAWSVQEGAEAFFGQGTRLTVV.

The CDR3 is CASSDPPTSSYNEQFF. In DNA form, the CDR3 reads TGTGCCAGCAGTGACCCTCCAACGAGCTCCTACAATGAGCAGTTCTTC. The V call is TRBV25-1, the J call TRBJ2-1; D is uncertain. Trimming cost V 3 bases and J 0 bases, with 12 bases left between them. There are 16 residues in the CDR3. Germline V gene sequence: CDR1 MGHDK, CDR2 SYGVNS.

The rearrangement joins TRBV27 to TRBJ2-7, with 8 nucleotides matching TRBD2. The CDR3 is 15 residues long. Trimming cost V 2 bases and J 1 base; bases outside gene matches: 4. Germline CDR1 and CDR2: MNHEY and SMNVEV (reference sequence). Here the CDR3 DNA reads TGTGCCAGCAGTTTAATTACGGGAGGGTCCTACGAGCAGTACTTC. Translation gives CASSLITGGSYEQYF.